This T cell receptor (beta chain) was observed in a study of a mutant IDH1 vaccine in newly diagnosed glioma. For the study at large: Every participant had undergone radiotherapy, temozolomide, or both before, and most underwent both.

Only in-frame clones appear in the TCRdb table, and some are missing; sequencing was by immunoSEQ multiplex PCR. The sample has about 69,000 clones; about 88% are singletons. With respect to this clone: Its matching antigen is unknown.

This sample's time point: week 35, safety follow-up. It was 300 ug of mutant IDH1 20-mer peptide that made up each vaccine dose, given with topical imiquimod. The sequence was obtained from a man aged 30-40 years with glioma. Source: PBMCs, taken from a glioma patient whose treatment included an IDH1 peptide vaccine.

Here the CDR3 DNA reads TGCGCCAGCAGCTCAAACGTCGTGGAGACCAGGCAGTTCTTC. Translated: CASSSNVVETRQFF. The chain couples TRBV5-1 to TRBJ2-1; D is undetermined. Trimming shortened V by 3 bases and J by 12 bases, and 19 bases separated the two germline ends. There are 14 residues in the CDR3. CDR1 and CDR2 from the germline V gene are SGHRS and YFSETQ.